Presented here are 2 T cell receptor beta chains from one specimen sequenced in a study of cytomegalovirus exposure and HLA in healthy donors. The PCR used 60 Vbeta and 13 Jbeta primers. Sequencing used immunoSEQ multiplex PCR; TCRdb keeps in-frame clones, though not all of them. Counted here are 89,000 or so clones, 75% to 85% occurring once; the ten biggest clones make up roughly 9.8%. Source material: PBMCs. These receptors were obtained from a man aged 18 to 29 in good health and CMV-seropositive.

J is TRBJ1-2 and V is TRBV10-2; no clear D. V was shortened by 4 bases and J by 3 bases, with 6 bases between the two germline ends. Germline CDR1 WSHSY, CDR2 SAAADI. This CDR3 comprises 12 residues. The CDR3 is CASSGGDYGYTF. The CDR3 nucleotides read TGCGCCAGCAGTGGAGGCGACTATGGCTACACCTTC.

The chain links TRBV15 to TRBJ1-6; no clear D gene. CDR1 is LNHNV and CDR2 is YYDKDF in the germline V gene (reference sequence). There are 13 residues in the CDR3. V was trimmed by 6 bases and J by 3 bases, leaving 6 bases between them. In nucleotides, the CDR3 is TGTGCCACCAGGGTCGGCTATAATTCACCCCTCCACTTT. Amino acid sequence: CATRVGYNSPLHF.